This entry features one T cell receptor beta chain sequence. A read error may produce the germline difference seen at one junction end. Germline V gene sequence: CDR1 MNHEY, CDR2 SMNVEV (reference sequence). The CDR3 spans 16 residues. The data are from a study of blood T cells in healthy people across ages. Next came a second PCR, run for about 6 to 12 cycles, which used a sample-barcoded 5' primer along with a J-beta primer mix. MiXCR, run by TCRdb on the 5' RACE reads, gives a single entry per CDR3 protein. The sample contains around 1,600,000 distinct CDR3 sequences, about 45% of which appear only once.

The sample taken for sequencing was blood. V gene TRBV27 combines with J gene TRBJ1-5, with 8 nucleotides matching TRBD1. The clonotype comes from a woman aged 18-29 years in good health. DNA for the CDR3: TGTGCCAGCAGCCCGACTGGACAGGGTTTCAATCAGCTCCAGCATTTT. As protein: CASSPTGQGFNQLQHF.